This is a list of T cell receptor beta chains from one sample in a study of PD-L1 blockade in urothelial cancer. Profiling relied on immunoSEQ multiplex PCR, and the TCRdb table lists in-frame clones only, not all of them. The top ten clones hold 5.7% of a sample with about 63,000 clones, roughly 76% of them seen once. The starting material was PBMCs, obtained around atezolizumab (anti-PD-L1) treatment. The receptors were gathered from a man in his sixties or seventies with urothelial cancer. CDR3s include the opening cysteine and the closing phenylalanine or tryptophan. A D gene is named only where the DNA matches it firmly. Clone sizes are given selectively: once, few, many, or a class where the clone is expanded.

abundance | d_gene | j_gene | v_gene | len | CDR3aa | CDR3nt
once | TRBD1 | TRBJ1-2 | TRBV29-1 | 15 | CSVENPGQGYDGYTF | TGCAGCGTTGAGAATCCGGGACAGGGGTATGATGGCTACACCTTC
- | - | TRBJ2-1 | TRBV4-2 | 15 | CASSLGVSSYNEQFF | TGTGCCAGCAGCCTCGGGGTTAGCTCCTACAATGAGCAGTTCTTC
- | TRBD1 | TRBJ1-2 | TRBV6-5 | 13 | CAIRDRGNYGYTF | TGTGCCATCCGGGACAGGGGCAACTATGGCTACACCTTC
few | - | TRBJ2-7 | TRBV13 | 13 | CASSLEQSYEQYF | TGTGCCAGCAGCTTGGAGCAGAGCTACGAGCAGTACTTC
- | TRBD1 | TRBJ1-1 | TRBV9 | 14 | CASSPDRVGTEAFF | TGTGCCAGCAGCCCCGACAGGGTGGGCACTGAAGCTTTCTTT
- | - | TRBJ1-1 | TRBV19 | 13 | CASSRTVNTEAFF | TGTGCCAGTAGTAGGACAGTGAACACTGAAGCTTTCTTT
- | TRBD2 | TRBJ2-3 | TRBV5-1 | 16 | CASSPSTSEDGDTQYF | TGCGCCAGCAGCCCATCTACTAGCGAGGATGGAGATACGCAGTATTTT
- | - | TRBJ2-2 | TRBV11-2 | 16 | CASSLVSGSNTGELFF | TGTGCCAGCAGCTTAGTATCCGGTTCGAACACCGGGGAGCTGTTTTTT
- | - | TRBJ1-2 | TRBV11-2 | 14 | CASSLDHPRDGYTF | TGTGCCAGCAGCTTAGATCACCCGAGAGATGGCTACACCTTC
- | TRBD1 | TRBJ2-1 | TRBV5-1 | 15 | CASSGTGGDYNEQFF | TGCGCCAGCAGCGGGACAGGGGGTGATTACAATGAGCAGTTCTTC
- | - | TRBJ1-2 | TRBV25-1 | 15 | CASSARSPAGYGYTF | TGTGCCAGCAGTGCACGCAGCCCTGCGGGCTATGGCTACACCTTC
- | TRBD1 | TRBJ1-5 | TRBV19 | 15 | CASSTGTGGNQPQHF | TGTGCCAGTAGTACCGGGACAGGAGGCAATCAGCCCCAGCATTTT
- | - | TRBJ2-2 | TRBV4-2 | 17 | CASSQDLAEGHTGELFF | TGTGCCAGCAGCCAAGATCTTGCGGAAGGCCACACCGGGGAGCTGTTTTTT